This T cell receptor (beta chain) was documented in a study of cytomegalovirus exposure and HLA in healthy donors. As regards this clone: Its target is unknown.

The PCR contained 60 Vbeta and 13 Jbeta primers. The table came from immunoSEQ multiplex PCR; TCRdb's copy has only in-frame clones and leaves some out. The table lists fewer than 200,000 clones, roughly 76% of them singletons, with about 1.3% in the top ten. Regarding the study as a whole: Sequencing depth roughly uniform across donors was assumed in presence/absence analyses. The authors later found HLA-associated TCR beta chains more clonally expanded than equally common others. The classifier, whose performance was assessed in both the original and validation cohorts, reportedly diagnosed cytomegalovirus status with high specificity and sensitivity. Most TCR sequences were rare, but some public TCRs occurred in many donors.

The specimen sequenced was PBMCs. This receptor was obtained from a man between 60 and 75 years old in good health and CMV-seronegative.

Here the CDR3 reads CASSESTFEQFF. The CDR3 DNA reads TGTGCCAGCAGTGAAAGTACATTTGAGCAGTTCTTC. V is TRBV2 and J is TRBJ2-1; D call uncertain. The V and J ends lost 2 bases and 9 bases respectively, with 8 bases between them. The V gene's germline CDR1 is SNHLY and CDR2 FYNNEI. This CDR3 region has 12 residues.